This TCR beta chain was sequenced in a study of T-cell memory formation after mild COVID-19. The CDR3 is made up of 17 amino acids. MiXCR was run by TCRdb on the 5' RACE reads, yielding one entry per CDR3 protein. The sample includes approximately 100,000 distinct CDR3 sequences, 15% to 20% of them seen just once. The V call is TRBV21-1, the J call TRBJ1-1. TRBV21-1 is a recognized pseudogene. The source of this sequence is an adult woman who had mild COVID-19 (a few samples of this study predate the infection). Cell type and time point are not known. The sequenced sample was PBMCs or a T cell subset sorted from them (not recorded which). The CDR3 loop is CASSKEGPQGGSTEAFF. Written as DNA, the CDR3 is TGTGCCAGCAGCAAAGAGGGCCCACAGGGTGGGAGCACTGAAGCTTTCTTT.